These 20 T cell receptor beta chains originate from one sample sequenced in a study of blood T cell repertoires in COVID-19. TCRdb keeps only in-frame clones here, not all; method: immunoSEQ multiplex PCR. The table has about 200,000 clones, about 85% seen once. The source material was peripheral blood. Receptors originate from a man between 60 and 75 years old with COVID-19, enrolled during active disease.

This clone has a handful of counts. This chain uses TRBV28 with TRBJ1-1; the match to TRBD1 covers 7 bases. V shed 1 base and J 1 base; nucleotides not matched to a gene: 12. Germline V gene sequence: CDR1 MDHEN, CDR2 SYDVKM. This CDR3 contains 18 residues. CDR3 loop: CASSLSLGRDSSNTEAFF. The CDR3 coding sequence is TGTGCCAGCAGTTTATCACTTGGCCGGGACAGTTCGAACACTGAAGCTTTCTTT. Based on the CDR3 plus reference TRBV28 and TRBJ1-1, the full variable domain is DVKVTQSSRYLVKRTGEKVFLECVQDMDHENMFWYRQDPGLGLRLIYFSYDVKMKEKGDIPEGYSVSREKKERFSLILESASTNQTSMYLCASSLSLGRDSSNTEAFFGQGTRLTVV.

This clone appeared a single time. The genes are TRBV13 and TRBJ1-6; D not certain. CDR3 length: 13 amino acids. The germline V and J ends were trimmed by 2 bases and 12 bases, with 11 bases remaining between them. Per the germline V gene, CDR1 is PRHDT and CDR2 is FYEKMQ (reference sequence). CDR3 coding DNA: TGTGCCAGCAGCTTAAAATGGCAATTACCCCTCCACTTT. Its translation is CASSLKWQLPLHF.

This clone was recorded once. The rearrangement links TRBV18 to TRBJ1-1; possible D gene TRBD1, 5 bases. This CDR3 has 14 amino acids. Germline loops: CDR1 KGHSH, CDR2 LQKENI. V lost 3 bases and J 6 bases, leaving 14 bases between the germline ends. CDR3 protein: CASSPGFREAEAFF. The CDR3, as DNA: TGTGCCAGCTCACCGGGTTTCAGGGAAGCTGAAGCTTTCTTT.

The chain uses TRBV28 and TRBJ1-6, with TRBD1 identical over 9 bases. The CDR3 covers 15 residues. Germline assignment: CDR1 MDHEN and CDR2 SYDVKM. The ends lost 4 bases at V and 10 bases at J; junction bases unmatched: 8. For the CDR3, the DNA is TGTGCCAGCAGTTCTCCGGGACAGGGAGGCTCACCCCTCCACTTT. Its protein is CASSSPGQGGSPLHF.

The chain couples TRBV19 to TRBJ2-7; possible D gene TRBD1, 6 bases. This CDR3 has 13 residues. V was pared by 5 bases and J by 6 bases, with 14 bases between. Germline V CDR1 and CDR2: LNHDA, SQIVND (reference sequence). CDR3 nucleotide sequence: TGTGCCAGTAGTCCCGGTATAGGGGGCGAGCAGTACTTC. This sequence encodes CASSPGIGGEQYF.

CDR3 bases: TGTGCAAGTCGCTTAGCAAGAGCGACGGATGAAGCTTTCTTT. It translates to CASRLARATDEAFF. The chain is built from TRBV12-2 and TRBJ1-1. TRBV12-2 is flagged as a pseudogene. CDR3 length equals 14 residues.

This rearrangement joins TRBV7-9 to TRBJ2-3; TRBD1 is a possible D gene (5 bases). The CDR3 has 12 residues. Trimming removed 1 base from V and 9 bases from J, with 8 bases in between. In germline, CDR1 is SEHNR, CDR2 FQNEAQ (reference sequence). This chain's CDR3 is CASSLGQQTQYF. The DNA of the CDR3 is TGTGCCAGCAGCTTAGGACAGCAGACGCAGTATTTT.

The rearrangement links TRBV19 to TRBJ2-4; 8 bases fit TRBD2. Per the germline V gene, CDR1 is LNHDA and CDR2 is SQIVND (reference sequence). The V gene end was trimmed by 4 bases and the J gene end by 3 bases; junction bases not matched to a gene: 5. This CDR3 spans 15 amino acids. CDR3 DNA sequence: TGTGCCAGTAGTACGTTTAGCGGGAACAAAAACATTCAGTACTTC. Its translation is CASSTFSGNKNIQYF.

This clone was observed a few times. The chain carries TRBV12-3 or TRBV12-4 and TRBJ1-2; tentative D call: TRBD1 (5 bases). V was cut by 6 bases and J by 1 base, with 9 bases left in between. The CDR3 extends over 13 amino acids. The CDR3 coding sequence is TGTGCCAGCAGCGTCGACAGTAACTATGGCTACACCTTC. Protein: CASSVDSNYGYTF.

This chain links TRBV2 with TRBJ1-5, with 9 bases that match TRBD1. This CDR3 comprises 15 residues. V lost 5 bases, J lost 4 bases, and 6 bases stayed unmatched. Germline V gives CDR1 SNHLY, CDR2 FYNNEI. The CDR3 sequence: CASSKDRGENQPQHF. CDR3 sequence (DNA): TGTGCCAGCAGTAAAGACAGGGGGGAGAATCAGCCCCAGCATTTT.

This rearrangement joins TRBV2 to TRBJ2-1, with 8 bases lining up with TRBD2. Germline V CDR1 and CDR2: SNHLY, FYNNEI. CDR3 size: 16 residues. With 2 bases clipped from V and 6 bases from J, the junction kept 9 bases outside the gene matches. The CDR3 loop is CASSERLASGLNEQFF. CDR3 DNA sequence: TGTGCCAGCAGTGAACGGTTGGCTAGCGGGCTCAATGAGCAGTTCTTC.

The chain joins TRBV6-5 to TRBJ2-7; D remains unclear. This CDR3 is built from 11 residues. V was clipped by 6 bases and J by 6 bases, with 9 bases between them. Germline-derived CDR1 and CDR2 are MNHEY and SVGAGI. CDR3 region: CASRSEGEQYF. CDR3 in DNA: TGTGCCAGCAGAAGCGAAGGCGAGCAGTACTTC.

This rearrangement joins TRBV5-1 to TRBJ2-6; no firm D call. Germline V gives CDR1 SGHRS, CDR2 YFSETQ. CDR3 size: 16 residues. V gave up 2 bases and J gave up 1 base, with 10 bases separating them. The chain's CDR3 is CASSFTFSSGANVLTF. As DNA, the CDR3 is TGCGCCAGCAGCTTTACATTTTCGTCTGGGGCCAACGTCCTGACTTTC. The whole variable domain, remainder taken from reference TRBV5-1 and TRBJ2-6, is KAGVTQTPRYLIKTRGQQVTLSCSPISGHRSVSWYQQTPGQGLQFLFEYFSETQRNKGNFPGRFSGRQFSNSRSEMNVSTLELGDSALYLCASSFTFSSGANVLTFGAGSRLTVL.

The V gene is TRBV19, the J gene TRBJ2-1; TRBD1 aligns across 11 bases. Germline V gives CDR1 LNHDA, CDR2 SQIVND (reference sequence). Germline trimming cut 0 bases from V and 3 bases from J; bases unmatched to any gene: 4. The CDR3 totals 17 residues. CDR3 coding DNA: TGTGCCAGTAGTATAGATTTAGGGACAGGGGGCTACAATGAGCAGTTCTTC. Translating gives CASSIDLGTGGYNEQFF.

The chain carries TRBV18 and TRBJ1-4; D ambiguous. This CDR3 has 14 residues. V lost 2 bases and J 2 bases, leaving 6 bases between the germline ends. Germline V lookup: CDR1 KGHSH, CDR2 LQKENI. In nucleotides, the CDR3 is TGTGCCAGCTCACCAAGGAGTACTAATGAAAAACTGTTTTTT. It specifies CASSPRSTNEKLFF.

The V call is TRBV6-5, the J call TRBJ2-1; TRBD1 aligns across 7 bases. The CDR3 is 13 residues long. Per the germline V gene, CDR1 is MNHEY and CDR2 is SVGAGI. V gave up 2 bases and J gave up 9 bases; unmatched junction bases: 4. Here the CDR3 DNA reads TGTGCCAGCAGTTACGGCAGGGGGACTGAGCAGTTCTTC. As protein: CASSYGRGTEQFF.

In this sample, this clone turned up many times. This chain joins TRBV5-1 and TRBJ2-1, with D perhaps matching TRBD2 (6 bases). Per the germline V gene, CDR1 is SGHRS and CDR2 is YFSETQ. The CDR3 sequence is 15 residues long. V was trimmed by 3 bases and J by 4 bases, leaving 14 bases between them. This chain's CDR3 is CASSSSGGGYNEQFF. CDR3 coding DNA: TGCGCCAGCAGCTCCTCGGGCGGAGGGTACAATGAGCAGTTCTTC.

The CDR3 spells CASSLGTGRYNEQFF. In nucleotides, the CDR3 is TGTGCCAGCAGCTTAGGCACAGGCAGGTACAATGAGCAGTTCTTC. The chain carries TRBV7-2 and TRBJ2-1; D is perhaps TRBD1 (5 bases). The CDR3 is made up of 15 amino acids. The germline CDR1 and CDR2 sequences are SGHTA and FQGNSA. V was clipped by 1 base and J by 4 bases, with 11 bases between them. The full variable domain, completed using reference TRBV7-2 and TRBJ2-1, is GAGVSQSPSNKVTEKGKDVELRCDPISGHTALYWYRQSLGQGLEFLIYFQGNSAPDKSGLPSDRFSAERTGGSVSTLTIQRTQQEDSAVYLCASSLGTGRYNEQFFGPGTRLTVL.

J is TRBJ1-1 and V is TRBV14; D remains ambiguous. This CDR3 has 13 amino acids. Germline-derived CDR1 and CDR2 are SGHDN and FVKESK. The V and J ends lost 3 bases and 1 base respectively, with 6 bases between them. CDR3 sequence: CASSQSANTEAFF. The CDR3 coding sequence is TGTGCCAGCAGCCAGAGCGCGAACACTGAAGCTTTCTTT.

This rearrangement joins TRBV4-1 to TRBJ2-1; TRBD2 matches 16 bases. This CDR3 comprises 21 residues. Per germline, CDR1 MGHRA and CDR2 YSYEKL. The V segment lost 0 bases and the J segment 0 bases; nucleotides outside the gene matches: 8. CDR3 in amino acids: CASSQDRGLAGGLGSYNEQFF. DNA of the CDR3: TGCGCCAGCAGCCAAGATAGGGGACTAGCGGGAGGGCTGGGCTCCTACAATGAGCAGTTCTTC.